The clone carrying this TCR beta chain was seen a single time. This sample was included in a study of blood T cell repertoires in COVID-19. At the level of the study: The samples span acute and convalescent COVID-19 from the United States, Italy and Spain. PBMCs, B-cell-depleted T cells, or T cells provided the cDNA or gDNA that made up the material.

Original processing notes: Nucleated cell number was recorded as an estimate derived from reference gene primer amplification. Generated by immunoSEQ multiplex PCR, the TCRdb table keeps only in-frame clones and is missing some. V and J calls plus clone size are reproduced from that table; the DNA served to infer D and trimming. The profile covers some 74,000 clones, with 80% appearing a single time and around 12% taken by the ten largest. CDR1 and CDR2 (germline): SGDLS, YYNGEE. The CDR3 has 15 residues. V dropped 4 bases and J dropped 4; count of bases not matched to a gene: 6. The source of this sequence is a human donor in a cohort sampled during active COVID-19. The gene calls are TRBV9 and TRBJ2-2; TRBD1 agrees at 8 bases. The specimen was peripheral blood. CDR3 region: CASSQRQGSTGELFF. In DNA form, the CDR3 reads TGTGCCAGCAGCCAACGACAGGGGTCCACCGGGGAGCTGTTTTTT.